These T cell receptor beta chains were read from a single sample in a study of Graves' ophthalmopathy and Graves' hyperthyroidism. TCRdb re-analysed the multiplex PCR reads in MiXCR, keeping a single row per CDR3 protein. The data hold tens of thousands of distinct CDR3 sequences, with under 55% observed a single time. Sequenced material: peripheral blood. Every receptor here comes from an adult woman with Graves' ophthalmopathy. The conserved cysteine and the conserved F or W are not part of the CDR3 here. The D gene is left open where the match is weak.

V	J	D	CDR3
TRBV7-2	TRBJ1-3	NA	ASSLLGSGNTIY
TRBV5-6	TRBJ2-7	NA	ASSLVVTGNNEQY
TRBV12-3/TRBV12-4	TRBJ2-3	NA	ASSSPGLEMTDTQY
TRBV7-2	TRBJ2-1	TRBD2	ASSTGTSGYNEQF
TRBV9	TRBJ2-3	TRBD1	ASTAGGDTQY
TRBV3-1	TRBJ2-2	TRBD1	ASSPGTGEAGELF
TRBV2	TRBJ1-5	NA	ASSDSNQPQH
TRBV6-2/TRBV6-3	TRBJ2-3	TRBD2	ASNRLAGDTDTQY
TRBV15	TRBJ2-1	TRBD2	ATSPGTSDYNEQF
TRBV2	TRBJ2-1	NA	ASSEAQGSTYNEQF
TRBV15	TRBJ2-7	NA	ATSRAASGSYEQY
TRBV6-2/TRBV6-3	TRBJ2-7	NA	ASTPGTPPYEQY
TRBV7-9	TRBJ2-1	TRBD2	ASSSEHGTSWDEQF
TRBV6-4	TRBJ2-1	TRBD2	ASSAGGHNEQF
TRBV7-4	TRBJ2-5	NA	ASSVGGGTQY
TRBV6-2/TRBV6-3	TRBJ2-1	NA	ASGTDSDSYNEQF
TRBV7-9	TRBJ2-6	NA	ASSLWHWNTGANVLT
TRBV9	TRBJ2-2	NA	ASSVGGELF
TRBV2	TRBJ2-3	NA	ACSAGTRRTDTQY
TRBV6-5	TRBJ2-6	NA	ASSYSGGANVLT
TRBV12-3/TRBV12-4	TRBJ1-1	TRBD1	ASRQGETEAF
TRBV20-1	TRBJ2-1	TRBD2	SADGLAGGPVGYSEQF
TRBV19	TRBJ2-1	TRBD1	ASRPPRGSSYNEQF
TRBV2	TRBJ1-3	NA	ASKLAGNTIY
TRBV28	TRBJ1-2	TRBD1	ASSPGTGGNYGYT
TRBV10-3	TRBJ2-2	TRBD1	AISEGDRETGEQF
TRBV19	TRBJ1-1	NA	ASSKINTEAF
TRBV6-5	TRBJ1-5	NA	ASGVGNQPQH
TRBV19	TRBJ1-3	NA	ARPGSGNTIY
TRBV24-1	TRBJ2-7	NA	AISDSAAYEQY
TRBV20-1	TRBJ2-5	TRBD2	SAIPLAGVETQY
TRBV20-1	TRBJ2-7	NA	SARDVTYEQY
TRBV5-1	TRBJ1-4	NA	ASSYLGQKDNEKLF
TRBV12-3/TRBV12-4	TRBJ2-3	TRBD1	ASSRTGDTQY
TRBV9	TRBJ1-6	TRBD1	ASRLTGESLH
TRBV2	TRBJ2-7	TRBD2	ASSEATTSGSRD
TRBV12-3/TRBV12-4	TRBJ1-2	TRBD1	ASSTRGTDDYGYT
TRBV2	TRBJ1-2	NA	AGTPLGKGYT
TRBV12-3/TRBV12-4	TRBJ2-1	NA	ASSFLRGDEQF
TRBV18	TRBJ2-5	NA	ASGGQETQY
TRBV20-1	TRBJ2-7	TRBD2	RAEWREYEQY
TRBV19	TRBJ2-3	TRBD2	ASRSAGENTQY
TRBV9	TRBJ2-2	NA	ASSPLRVGELF
TRBV5-1	TRBJ2-1	TRBD2	ASSSAGLAGEGS
TRBV5-4	TRBJ1-5	TRBD1	ASSFGPQGAGQPQH
TRBV6-6	TRBJ2-2	TRBD1	ASMATGEPGELF
TRBV19	TRBJ2-1	TRBD2	ASCRGVVGGPYNEQF
TRBV5-6	TRBJ1-6	NA	ASSLDRRGAPNSPLH